This is a list of T cell receptor beta chains from one sample in a study of cytomegalovirus exposure and HLA in healthy donors. The repertoire was sequenced with immunoSEQ multiplex PCR; TCRdb's copy has only in-frame clones and lacks some. Among about 160,000 clones, approximately 82% were seen once, and the ten largest hold more than 4%. Sequencing was performed on PBMCs. The receptor source for this set is a male donor in good health and CMV-seronegative. The CDR3 runs from the conserved cysteine through the conserved F or W. Each record gives: V gene, clone size, D gene, J gene, CDR3 protein, CDR3 DNA. The D gene is left open where the match is weak. Clone size is not always given. Where it is, it says once, few, many or a class for expanded clones.

TRBV11-2	-	-	TRBJ2-3	CASSLGGRSDTQYF	TGTGCCAGCAGCTTAGGAGGGAGGTCAGATACGCAGTATTTT
TRBV9	-	TRBD2	TRBJ2-1	CASSVSGGDNEQFF	TGTGCCAGCAGCGTTAGCGGGGGGGACAATGAGCAGTTCTTC
TRBV21-1	few	-	TRBJ1-2	CASRGGEGYTF	TGTGCCAGCAGGGGGGGGGAGGGCTACACCTTC
TRBV19	-	-	TRBJ2-7	CASSIDGRTSYEQYF	TGTGCCAGTAGTATAGACGGGAGAACCTCCTACGAGCAGTACTTC
TRBV5-1	-	TRBD2	TRBJ2-3	CASSLEGGSADTQYF	TGCGCCAGCAGCTTGGAGGGAGGGAGCGCAGATACGCAGTATTTT
TRBV6-4	-	-	TRBJ2-1	CASSERLLRSEQFF	TGTGCCAGCAGTGAACGACTCCTCCGGAGCGAGCAGTTCTTC
TRBV19	-	TRBD1	TRBJ2-1	CASSFRRTGSGEQFF	TGTGCCAGTAGTTTCCGGAGGACAGGTAGTGGGGAGCAGTTCTTC
TRBV6-5	-	TRBD1	TRBJ2-7	CASSHRGKPYEQYF	TGTGCCAGCTCCCACAGGGGAAAACCCTACGAGCAGTACTTC
TRBV27	few	TRBD1	TRBJ1-6	CASRGGRGVSPLHF	TGTGCCAGCAGGGGGGGCAGGGGGGTTTCACCCCTCCACTTT
TRBV9	-	TRBD2	TRBJ2-1	CASSVGGSGRWKSLYNEQFF	TGTGCCAGCAGCGTAGGAGGGAGCGGGAGATGGAAGAGCCTCTACAATGAGCAGTTCTTC
TRBV6-6	-	-	TRBJ1-1	CASTRETPEAFF	TGTGCCAGCACGCGGGAGACGCCTGAAGCTTTCTTT
TRBV27	-	-	TRBJ2-3	CASSLLPVGRTTDTQYF	TGTGCCAGCAGTTTGTTGCCCGTGGGGCGGACCACAGATACGCAGTATTTT
TRBV11-2	-	TRBD2	TRBJ2-3	CASSGLAGAADTQYF	TGTGCCAGCAGCGGACTAGCGGGAGCTGCCGATACGCAGTATTTT
TRBV5-1	-	-	TRBJ1-5	CASSPEGTTGQPQHF	TGCGCCAGCAGCCCGGAGGGGACCACCGGTCAGCCCCAGCATTTT
TRBV9	-	-	TRBJ2-7	CASSVGGETGQQYF	TGTGCCAGCAGCGTAGGGGGGGAAACGGGTCAGCAGTACTTC
TRBV19	few	-	TRBJ2-3	CASSILPGDGTDTQYF	TGTGCCAGTAGTATTCTCCCAGGGGACGGCACAGATACGCAGTATTTT
TRBV7-9	-	-	TRBJ1-4	CASSPHRKGEKLFF	TGTGCCAGCAGCCCCCACAGGAAGGGCGAAAAACTGTTTTTT
TRBV9	few	-	TRBJ2-1	CASTVSSGYQGDEQFF	TGTGCCAGCACTGTCTCTAGCGGGTATCAGGGGGATGAGCAGTTCTTC
TRBV6-4	few	-	TRBJ1-1	CASRDFDRNTEAFF	TGTGCCAGCAGGGATTTTGACAGGAACACTGAAGCTTTCTTT
TRBV27	once	TRBD2	TRBJ2-1	CASSPGLAGEVNEQFF	TGTGCCAGCAGTCCGGGACTAGCGGGAGAGGTCAATGAGCAGTTCTTC
TRBV9	few	-	TRBJ1-3	CASSVGQQGSGNTIYF	TGTGCCAGCAGCGTAGGACAACAGGGCTCTGGAAACACCATATATTTT
TRBV7-9	-	-	TRBJ2-7	CASSLDGRGTSSYEQYF	TGTGCCAGCAGCTTAGACGGGCGGGGTACAAGCTCCTACGAGCAGTACTTC